The 21 T cell receptor beta chains below all came from one sample that was sequenced in a study of blood T cell repertoires in COVID-19. Sequencing used immunoSEQ multiplex PCR; TCRdb keeps in-frame clones, though not all of them. This sample yields 110,000 or so clones, of which 70% to 90% are seen a single time; 8% to 9% belongs to the top ten. Sequencing was performed on peripheral blood. These receptors all stem from a woman aged 70 to 79 who had recovered from COVID-19.

The chain carries TRBV19 and TRBJ1-2; D perhaps matches TRBD1 (6 bases). The CDR3 has 12 amino acids. Trimming cost V 8 bases and J 4 bases, with 11 bases left between them. CDR1 is LNHDA, CDR2 SQIVND, per germline (reference sequence). The CDR3: CASGTGSYGYTF. DNA of the CDR3: TGTGCCAGTGGAACAGGGTCCTATGGCTACACCTTC.

The chain has TRBV19 and TRBJ1-5; D not resolved. V was clipped by 5 bases and J by 0 bases, with 8 bases between them. This CDR3 region has 14 residues. From germline, CDR1 is LNHDA and CDR2 SQIVND (reference sequence). DNA for the CDR3: TGTGCCAGTAGTTGGAGCCATAGCAATCAGCCCCAGCATTTT. Amino acids: CASSWSHSNQPQHF.

The chain uses TRBV18 and TRBJ2-7, with 9 nucleotides matching TRBD2. The J segment lost 6 bases and the V segment lost 3 bases, leaving 21 bases of the junction unmatched. CDR1 and CDR2 (germline): KGHSH, LQKENI. The CDR3 is 19 amino acids. This chain's CDR3 is CASSPRQGRRLAERGEQYF. CDR3 sequence (DNA): TGTGCCAGCTCACCCCGACAGGGCCGGAGACTAGCGGAAAGGGGCGAGCAGTACTTC.

V usage is TRBV7-9 and J usage is TRBJ1-2; TRBD1 matches at 10 bases. The CDR3 runs 16 residues. From germline, CDR1 is SEHNR and CDR2 FQNEAQ (reference sequence). V lost 7 bases to trimming and J lost 2 bases; unmatched junction nucleotides: 10. The CDR3 region has the DNA TGTGCCAGCACCCACTTGGGGGGACAGGGGAACTATGGCTACACCTTC. Translating gives CASTHLGGQGNYGYTF.

The chain combines TRBV6-2 or TRBV6-3 with TRBJ1-6, with 7 bases that match TRBD1. Germline V lookup: CDR1 MNHEY, CDR2 SVGEGT. The CDR3 totals 18 residues. V lost 0 bases and J lost 3; bases outside the gene matches: 8. CDR3 sequence (DNA): TGTGCCAGCAGTTACTCGACGCCGGGACAGCTCTATAATTCACCCCTCCACTTT. Translating it yields CASSYSTPGQLYNSPLHF.

In this sample, this clone turned up a few times. The chain combines TRBV6-2 or TRBV6-3 with TRBJ1-2; tentative D call: TRBD1 (6 bases). Trimming stripped 5 bases from V and 7 bases from J, with 17 bases between. Looked up from germline, CDR1 is MNHEY and CDR2 is SVGEGT. This CDR3 comprises 14 residues. DNA of the CDR3: TGTGCCAGCAGTCCCACGTACAGGGAAACTGGCTACACCTTC. It encodes CASSPTYRETGYTF.

The V gene is TRBV24-1, the J gene TRBJ2-1; 9 bases are shared with TRBD2. After removal of 5 bases from V and 3 bases from J, the junction contained 4 bases not matched to a gene. The length of the CDR3 is 15 residues. CDR1 is KGHDR, CDR2 SFDVKD, per germline. The CDR3 loop is CATSVISGGYNEQFF. The CDR3 DNA sequence: TGTGCCACCAGTGTTATTAGCGGGGGCTACAATGAGCAGTTCTTC.

The chain employs TRBV28 and TRBJ2-6; weak D call: TRBD1 (5 bases). CDR3 length equals 16 residues. V gave up 3 bases and J gave up 4 bases, with 13 bases separating them. Germline V gene lookup returns CDR1 MDHEN and CDR2 SYDVKM. CDR3 DNA sequence: TGTGCCAGCAGTTTTCTGGGGCCCTCCGGGGCCAACGTCCTGACTTTC. Its translation is CASSFLGPSGANVLTF. Looking up the rest from reference TRBV28 and TRBJ2-6 gives the full variable domain: DVKVTQSSRYLVKRTGEKVFLECVQDMDHENMFWYRQDPGLGLRLIYFSYDVKMKEKGDIPEGYSVSREKKERFSLILESASTNQTSMYLCASSFLGPSGANVLTFGAGSRLTVL.

This sequence joins TRBV10-3 and TRBJ2-7, with TRBD1 matching over 8 bases. Looked up from germline, CDR1 is ENHRY and CDR2 is SYGVKD. V shed 4 bases, J shed 4 bases, and the junction held 6 bases outside the gene matches. CDR3 size: 14 residues. This chain's CDR3 is CAISGSQGVYEQYF. CDR3 DNA sequence: TGTGCCATCAGTGGTTCACAGGGGGTGTACGAGCAGTACTTC.

The gene calls are TRBV2 and TRBJ2-7, with TRBD2 matching over 10 bases. V gave up 6 bases and J gave up 7 bases; unmatched junction bases: 12. The CDR3 is 15 residues long. The germline gives CDR1 SNHLY, CDR2 FYNNEI. The DNA for the CDR3 is TGTGCCAGCAGCCCCGGGACTAGCGCCCTGGAAGAGCAGTACTTC. Its translation is CASSPGTSALEEQYF.

This clone has only one observation. This rearrangement joins TRBV24-1 to TRBJ2-1; 8 bases are a match to TRBD1. The CDR3 extends over 13 amino acids. The germline CDR1 and CDR2 sequences are KGHDR and SFDVKD. Trimming cost V 9 bases and J 12 bases; bases outside gene matches: 12. The CDR3 DNA is TGTGCCACCTCAGGGGGCGTACTTTTGGCGCAGTTCTTC. Its translation is CATSGGVLLAQFF.

Here the CDR3 reads CASRRGNTIYF. CDR3 bases: TGTGCCAGCAGACGGGGAAACACCATATATTTT. This chain joins TRBV12-3 or TRBV12-4 and TRBJ1-3; D gene ambiguous. V lost 6 bases, J lost 4 bases, and 4 bases lay in between. The CDR3 spans 11 residues.

This rearrangement joins TRBV21-1 to TRBJ1-3; the table's D gene call, TRBD1, was not cross checked with the DNA. TRBV21-1 is a pseudogene. The CDR3 contains 15 residues. The CDR3 loop reads CASSTQDSSGNTIYF. As DNA, the CDR3 is TGTGCCAGCAGCACACAGGACAGCTCTGGAAACACCATATATTTT.

This clone has more than one count but fewer than ten. The V and J genes are TRBV2 and TRBJ1-5, with D unclear. CDR3 size: 15 residues. The germline V and J ends were trimmed by 4 bases and 0 bases, with 10 bases remaining between them. Germline CDR1 is SNHLY and CDR2 is FYNNEI. The CDR3 DNA reads as TGTGCCAGCAGTGTGTGGCACGTTAGCAATCAGCCCCAGCATTTT. Translation gives CASSVWHVSNQPQHF.

The chain employs TRBV5-4 and TRBJ2-3; TRBD2 aligns across 11 bases. There are 15 residues in the CDR3. CDR1 is SGHNT and CDR2 is YYREEE in the germline V gene (reference sequence). The ends lost 4 bases at V and 7 bases at J; junction bases unmatched: 8. CDR3 protein: CASSPTSGVQNTQYF. Here the CDR3 DNA reads TGTGCCAGCAGCCCGACTAGCGGGGTGCAAAATACGCAGTATTTT.

This clone appeared a single time. The J gene is TRBJ2-5, the V gene TRBV15, with a weak D call TRBD1 (6 bases). There are 15 residues in the CDR3. Trimming removed 1 base at V and 2 bases at J, with 11 bases between. The germline gives CDR1 LNHNV, CDR2 YYDKDF (reference sequence). CDR3 in amino acids: CATSRVRQGQETQYF. The CDR3 region has the DNA TGTGCCACCAGCAGAGTACGCCAGGGGCAAGAGACCCAGTACTTC.

The rearrangement uses TRBV7-3 and TRBJ2-2; D is uncertain. The V gene lost 5 bases and the J gene lost 0 bases, with 13 bases spanning the gap. This CDR3 comprises 16 residues. Germline V gene sequence: CDR1 SGHTA, CDR2 FQGTGA. The CDR3 coding sequence is TGTGCCAGCAGCCTCCAGGCAAGTGCGAACACCGGGGAGCTGTTTTTT. Translation: CASSLQASANTGELFF.

The chain couples TRBV29-1 to TRBJ2-5, with 8 bases lining up with TRBD1. This CDR3 has 13 amino acids. V lost 5 bases and J lost 1; bases outside the gene matches: 3. CDR1 SQVTM and CDR2 ANQGSEA come from the germline V gene. CDR3 in DNA: TGCAGCGTTTTAGGGACAGGCCAAGAGACCCAGTACTTC. It specifies CSVLGTGQETQYF.

This clone was observed a single time. V and J are TRBV23-1 and TRBJ2-2; possibly TRBD1 for D (5 bases). TRBV23-1 is sorted into the ORF group, with uncertain function. The CDR3 length is 16 residues. V lost 2 bases and J 1 base, leaving 11 bases between the germline ends. The CDR3 loop reads CASSQPGQGNTGELFF. CDR3 nucleotide sequence: TGCGCCAGCAGTCAACCTGGGCAGGGGAACACCGGGGAGCTGTTTTTT.

The sample holds a few counts of this clone. This chain connects TRBV7-2 to TRBJ1-1; TRBD1 is a possible D gene (6 bases). V shed 2 bases and J shed 1 base, with 11 bases lying between them. The length of the CDR3 is 15 residues. Germline lookup yields CDR1 SGHTA and CDR2 FQGNSA. CDR3 DNA sequence: TGTGCCAGCAGCTTAATTACAGGGTGGAACACTGAAGCTTTCTTT. Translating gives CASSLITGWNTEAFF.

This clone came up once. The chain is built from TRBV7-2 and TRBJ2-3, with 12 bases matching TRBD2. V lost 7 bases, J lost 4 bases, and 6 bases stayed unmatched. The CDR3 consists of 15 residues. The V gene's germline CDR1 is SGHTA and CDR2 FQGNSA. The CDR3 DNA is TGTGCCAGCAACCCTAGCGGGGGGGCTCCAGATACGCAGTATTTT. Translating it yields CASNPSGGAPDTQYF. Combining the CDR3 with reference TRBV7-2 and TRBJ2-3 gives the whole variable domain GAGVSQSPSNKVTEKGKDVELRCDPISGHTALYWYRQSLGQGLEFLIYFQGNSAPDKSGLPSDRFSAERTGGSVSTLTIQRTQQEDSAVYLCASNPSGGAPDTQYFGPGTRLTVL.